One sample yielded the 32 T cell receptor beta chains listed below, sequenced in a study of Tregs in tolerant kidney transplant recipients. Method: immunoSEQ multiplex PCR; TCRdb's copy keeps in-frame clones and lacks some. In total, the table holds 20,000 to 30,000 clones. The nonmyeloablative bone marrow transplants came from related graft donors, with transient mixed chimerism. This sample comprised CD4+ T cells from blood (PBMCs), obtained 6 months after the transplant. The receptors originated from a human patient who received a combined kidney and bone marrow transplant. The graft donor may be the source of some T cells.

The part of the CDR3 DNA that was read is TGTGCCAGTAGCCGACTAGTATCCTACGAG. Its protein product is CASSRLVSYE. From start to end, the CDR3 is CASSRLVSYEQYF. The genes are TRBV19 and TRBJ2-7, with D possibly being TRBD2 (6 bases). The CDR3 end lies 3 residues beyond the end of the read and is filled in from the germline J gene. The CDR3 consists of 13 residues. Trimming pared 6 bases from V and 1 base from J, leaving 10 bases between. The germline gives CDR1 LNHDA, CDR2 SQIVND (reference sequence).

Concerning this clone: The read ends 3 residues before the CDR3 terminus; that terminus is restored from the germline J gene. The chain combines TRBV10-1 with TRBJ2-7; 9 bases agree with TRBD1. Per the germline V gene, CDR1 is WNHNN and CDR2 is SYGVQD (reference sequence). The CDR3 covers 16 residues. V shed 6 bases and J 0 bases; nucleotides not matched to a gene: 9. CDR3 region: CASSPGWGQGSYEQYF. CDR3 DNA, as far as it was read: TGCGCCAGCAGCCCCGGCTGGGGACAGGGCTCCTACGAG.

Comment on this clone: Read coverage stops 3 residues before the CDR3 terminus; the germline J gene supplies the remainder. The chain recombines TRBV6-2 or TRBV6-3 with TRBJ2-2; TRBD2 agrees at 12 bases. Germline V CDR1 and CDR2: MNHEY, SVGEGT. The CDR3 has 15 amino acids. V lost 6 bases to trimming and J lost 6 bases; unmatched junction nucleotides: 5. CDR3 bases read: TGTGCCAGCAGCAGGACTAGCGGGATCGCCGGGGAG. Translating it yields CASSRTSGIAGE. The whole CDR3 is CASSRTSGIAGELFF.

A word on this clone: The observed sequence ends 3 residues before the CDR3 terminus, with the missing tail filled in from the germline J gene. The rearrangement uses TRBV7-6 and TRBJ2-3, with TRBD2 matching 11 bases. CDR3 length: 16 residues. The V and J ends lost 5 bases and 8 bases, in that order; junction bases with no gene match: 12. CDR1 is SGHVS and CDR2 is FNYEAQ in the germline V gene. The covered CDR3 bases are TGTGCCAGCAGCCCCCTTAGCGGGGGGGCCCGTGGTACG. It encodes CASSPLSGGARGT. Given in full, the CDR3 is CASSPLSGGARGTQYF.

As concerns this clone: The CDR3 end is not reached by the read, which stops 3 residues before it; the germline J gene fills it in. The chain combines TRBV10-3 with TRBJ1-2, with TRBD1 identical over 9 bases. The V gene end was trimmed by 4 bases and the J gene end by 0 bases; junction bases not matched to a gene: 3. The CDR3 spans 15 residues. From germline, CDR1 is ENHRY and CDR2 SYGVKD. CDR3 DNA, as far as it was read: TGTGCCATCAGTGGGGACAGGGCCGCTAACTATGGC. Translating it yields CAISGDRAANYG. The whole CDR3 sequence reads CAISGDRAANYGYTF.

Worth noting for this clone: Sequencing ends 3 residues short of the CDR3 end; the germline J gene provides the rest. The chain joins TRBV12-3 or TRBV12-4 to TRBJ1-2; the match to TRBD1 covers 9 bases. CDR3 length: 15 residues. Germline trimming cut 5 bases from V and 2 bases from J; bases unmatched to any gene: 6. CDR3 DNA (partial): TGTGCCAGCAGTCCCCGGACAGGGGCCAACTATGGC. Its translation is CASSPRTGANYG. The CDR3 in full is CASSPRTGANYGYTF.

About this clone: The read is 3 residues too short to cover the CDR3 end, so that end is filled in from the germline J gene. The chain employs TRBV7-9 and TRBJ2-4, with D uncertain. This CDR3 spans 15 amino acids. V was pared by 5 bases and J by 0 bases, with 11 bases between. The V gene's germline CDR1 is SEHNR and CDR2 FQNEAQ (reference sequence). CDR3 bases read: TGTGCCAGCAGCCACCAGGTCAGAGCCAAAAACATT. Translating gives CASSHQVRAKNI. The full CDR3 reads CASSHQVRAKNIQYF.

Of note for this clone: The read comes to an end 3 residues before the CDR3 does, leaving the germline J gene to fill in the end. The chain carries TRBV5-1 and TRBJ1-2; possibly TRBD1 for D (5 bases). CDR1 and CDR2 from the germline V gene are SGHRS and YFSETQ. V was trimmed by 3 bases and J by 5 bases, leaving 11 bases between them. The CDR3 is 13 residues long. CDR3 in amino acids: CASSWAEGYGYTF. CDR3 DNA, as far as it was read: TGCGCCAGCAGCTGGGCGGAGGGGTATGGC.

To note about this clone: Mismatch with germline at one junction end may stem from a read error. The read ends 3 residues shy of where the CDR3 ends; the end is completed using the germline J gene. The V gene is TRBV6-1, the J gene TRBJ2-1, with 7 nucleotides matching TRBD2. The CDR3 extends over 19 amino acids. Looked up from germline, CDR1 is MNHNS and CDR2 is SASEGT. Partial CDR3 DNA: TGTGCCAGCAGGGAAGCCCCATACCGAAATAGCGGGCCATACAATGAG. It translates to CASREAPYRNSGPYNE. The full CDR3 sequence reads CASREAPYRNSGPYNEQFF.

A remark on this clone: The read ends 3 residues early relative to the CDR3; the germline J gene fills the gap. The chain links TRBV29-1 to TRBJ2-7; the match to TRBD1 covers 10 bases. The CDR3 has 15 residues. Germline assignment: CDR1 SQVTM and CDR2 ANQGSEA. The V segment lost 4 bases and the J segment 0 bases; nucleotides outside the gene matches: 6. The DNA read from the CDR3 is TGCAGCGTTGTAGGAGGGGACAGGGGCTCCTACGAG. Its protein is CSVVGGDRGSYE. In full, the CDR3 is CSVVGGDRGSYEQYF.

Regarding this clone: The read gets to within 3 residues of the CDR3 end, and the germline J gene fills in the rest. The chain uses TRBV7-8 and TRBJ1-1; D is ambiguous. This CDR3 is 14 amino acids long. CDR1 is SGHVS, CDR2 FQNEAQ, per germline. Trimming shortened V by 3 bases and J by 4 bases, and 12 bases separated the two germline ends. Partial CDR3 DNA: TGTGCCAGCAGCTTCGATTCCAGTGGCACTGAA. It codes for CASSFDSSGTE. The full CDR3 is CASSFDSSGTEAFF.

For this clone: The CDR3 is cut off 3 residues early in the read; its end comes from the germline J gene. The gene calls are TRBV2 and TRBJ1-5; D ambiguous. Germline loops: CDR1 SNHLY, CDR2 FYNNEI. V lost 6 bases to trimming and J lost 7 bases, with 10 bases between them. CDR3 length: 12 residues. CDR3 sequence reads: CASRLTHQPQHF. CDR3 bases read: TGTGCCAGCAGGCTGACACACCAGCCC.

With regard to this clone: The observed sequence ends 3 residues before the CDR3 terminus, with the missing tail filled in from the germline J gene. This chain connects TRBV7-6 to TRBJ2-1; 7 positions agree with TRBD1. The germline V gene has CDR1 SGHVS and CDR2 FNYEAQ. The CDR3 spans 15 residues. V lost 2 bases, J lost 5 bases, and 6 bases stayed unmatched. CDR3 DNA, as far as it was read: TGTGCCAGCAGCTTACCCGGGACAGTTAACAATGAG. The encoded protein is CASSLPGTVNNE. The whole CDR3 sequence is CASSLPGTVNNEQFF.

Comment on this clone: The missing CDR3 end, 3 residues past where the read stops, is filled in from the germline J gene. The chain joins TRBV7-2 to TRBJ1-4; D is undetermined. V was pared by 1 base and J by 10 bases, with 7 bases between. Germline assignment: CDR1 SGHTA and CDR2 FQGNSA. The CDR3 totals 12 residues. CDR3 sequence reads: CASSLGTRKLFF. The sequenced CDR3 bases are TGTGCCAGCAGCTTAGGGACTAGAAAA. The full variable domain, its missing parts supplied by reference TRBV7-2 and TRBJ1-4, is GAGVSQSPSNKVTEKGKDVELRCDPISGHTALYWYRQSLGQGLEFLIYFQGNSAPDKSGLPSDRFSAERTGGSVSTLTIQRTQQEDSAVYLCASSLGTRKLFFGSGTQLSVL.

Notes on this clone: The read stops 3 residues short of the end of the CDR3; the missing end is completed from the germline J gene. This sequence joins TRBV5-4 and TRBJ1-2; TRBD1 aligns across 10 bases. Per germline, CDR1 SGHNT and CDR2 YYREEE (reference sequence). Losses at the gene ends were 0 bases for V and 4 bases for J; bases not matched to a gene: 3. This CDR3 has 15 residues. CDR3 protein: CASSLGGTGAYGYTF. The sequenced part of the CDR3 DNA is TGTGCCAGCAGCTTGGGGGGGACAGGGGCCTATGGC.

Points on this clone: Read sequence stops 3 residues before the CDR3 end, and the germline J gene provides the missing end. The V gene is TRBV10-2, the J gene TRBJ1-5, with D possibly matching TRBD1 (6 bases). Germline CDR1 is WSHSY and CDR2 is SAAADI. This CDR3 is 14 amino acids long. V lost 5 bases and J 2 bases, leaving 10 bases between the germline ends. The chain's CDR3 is CASSRSGGNQPQHF. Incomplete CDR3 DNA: TGCGCCAGCAGTAGGTCAGGGGGCAATCAGCCC.

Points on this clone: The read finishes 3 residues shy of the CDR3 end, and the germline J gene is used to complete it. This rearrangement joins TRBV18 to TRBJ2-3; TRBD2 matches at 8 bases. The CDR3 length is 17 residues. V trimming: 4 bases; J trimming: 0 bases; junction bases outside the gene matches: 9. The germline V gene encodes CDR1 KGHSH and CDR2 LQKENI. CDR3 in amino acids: CASSLLGLAASTDTQYF. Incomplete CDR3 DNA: TGTGCCAGCTCACTCCTTGGACTAGCAGCTAGCACAGATACG.

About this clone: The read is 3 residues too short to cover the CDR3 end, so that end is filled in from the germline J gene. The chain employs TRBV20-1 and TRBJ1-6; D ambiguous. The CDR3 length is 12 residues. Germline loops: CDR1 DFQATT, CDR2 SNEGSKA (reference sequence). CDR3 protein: CSASLQALSLHF. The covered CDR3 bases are TGCAGTGCTAGCCTCCAGGCACTTTCC.

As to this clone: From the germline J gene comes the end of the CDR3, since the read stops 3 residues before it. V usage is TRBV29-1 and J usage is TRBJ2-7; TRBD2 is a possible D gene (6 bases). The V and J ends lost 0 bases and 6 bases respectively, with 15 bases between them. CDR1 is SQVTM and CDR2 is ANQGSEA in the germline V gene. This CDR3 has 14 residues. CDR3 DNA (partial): TGCAGCGTTGAAGATTGGCCACGGGGAGGCGAG. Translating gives CSVEDWPRGGE. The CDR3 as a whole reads CSVEDWPRGGEQYF.

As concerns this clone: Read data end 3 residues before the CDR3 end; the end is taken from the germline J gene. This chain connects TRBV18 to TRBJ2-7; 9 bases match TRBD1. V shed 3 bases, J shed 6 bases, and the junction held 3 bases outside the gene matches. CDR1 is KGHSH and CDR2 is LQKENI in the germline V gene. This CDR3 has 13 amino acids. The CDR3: CASSPGQGTEQYF. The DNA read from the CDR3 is TGTGCCAGCTCACCCGGACAGGGGACCGAG.

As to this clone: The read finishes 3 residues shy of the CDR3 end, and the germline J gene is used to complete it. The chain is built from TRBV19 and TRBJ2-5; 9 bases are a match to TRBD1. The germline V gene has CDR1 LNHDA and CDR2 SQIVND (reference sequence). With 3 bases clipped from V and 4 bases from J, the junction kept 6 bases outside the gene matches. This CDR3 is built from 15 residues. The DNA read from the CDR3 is TGTGCCAGTAGTATCCGGGGACAGGGATCAGAGACC. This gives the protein CASSIRGQGSET. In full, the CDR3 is CASSIRGQGSETQYF.

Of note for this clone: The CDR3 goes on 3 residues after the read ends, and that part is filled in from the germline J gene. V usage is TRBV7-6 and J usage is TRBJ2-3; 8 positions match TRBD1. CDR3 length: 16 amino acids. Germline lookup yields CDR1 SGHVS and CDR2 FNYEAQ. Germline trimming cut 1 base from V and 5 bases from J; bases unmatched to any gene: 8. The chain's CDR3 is CASSLGPAGGRDTQYF. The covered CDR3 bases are TGTGCCAGCAGCTTAGGTCCGGCAGGGGGCAGAGATACG.

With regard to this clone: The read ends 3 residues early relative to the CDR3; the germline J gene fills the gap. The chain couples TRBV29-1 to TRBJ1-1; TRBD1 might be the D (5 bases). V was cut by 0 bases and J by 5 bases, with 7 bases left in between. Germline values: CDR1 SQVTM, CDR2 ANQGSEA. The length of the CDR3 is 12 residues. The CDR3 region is CSVEDRGTEAFF. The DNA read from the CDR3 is TGCAGCGTTGAAGATCGGGGGACTGAA.

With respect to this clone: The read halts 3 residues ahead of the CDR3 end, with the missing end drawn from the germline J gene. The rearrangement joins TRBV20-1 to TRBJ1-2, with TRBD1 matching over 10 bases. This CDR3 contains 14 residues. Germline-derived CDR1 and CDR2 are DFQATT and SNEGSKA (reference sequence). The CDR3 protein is CSLRRTGGKDGYTF. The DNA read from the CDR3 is TGCAGCCTTAGGAGGACAGGGGGAAAGGATGGC.

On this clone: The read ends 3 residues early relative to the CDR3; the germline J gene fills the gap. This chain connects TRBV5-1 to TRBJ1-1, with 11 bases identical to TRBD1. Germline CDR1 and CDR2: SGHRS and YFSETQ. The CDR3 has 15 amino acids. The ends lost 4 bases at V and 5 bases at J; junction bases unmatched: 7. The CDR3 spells CASSLPGTGGTEAFF. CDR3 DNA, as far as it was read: TGCGCCAGCAGCCTCCCGGGGACAGGGGGTACTGAA.

The CDR3 reads CSARPRGRNTGELFF. The covered CDR3 bases are TGCAGTGCTAGACCCAGGGGAAGGAACACCGGGGAG. This chain uses TRBV20-1 with TRBJ2-2; D might be TRBD1 (6 bases). The read ends 3 residues shy of where the CDR3 ends; the end is completed using the germline J gene. Germline V gene data show CDR1 as DFQATT and CDR2 as SNEGSKA (reference sequence). The CDR3 extends over 15 amino acids. Between the trimmed V and J ends, which lost 2 bases and 1 base, there was a span of 11 bases.

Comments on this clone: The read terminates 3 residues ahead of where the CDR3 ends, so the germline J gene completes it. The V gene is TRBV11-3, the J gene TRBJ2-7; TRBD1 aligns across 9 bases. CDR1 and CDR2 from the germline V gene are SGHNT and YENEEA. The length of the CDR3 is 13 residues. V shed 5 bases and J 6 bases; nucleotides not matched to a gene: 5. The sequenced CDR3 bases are TGTGCCAGCAGCCCAGGGACAGGGCGCGAG. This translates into CASSPGTGRE. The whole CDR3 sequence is CASSPGTGREQYF.

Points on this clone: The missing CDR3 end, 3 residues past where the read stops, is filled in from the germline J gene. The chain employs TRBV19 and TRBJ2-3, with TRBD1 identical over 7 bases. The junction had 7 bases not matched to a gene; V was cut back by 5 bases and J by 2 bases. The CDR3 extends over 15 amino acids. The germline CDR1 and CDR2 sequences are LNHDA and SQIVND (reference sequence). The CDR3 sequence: CASSFGQAITDTQYF. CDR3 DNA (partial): TGTGCCAGTAGTTTCGGACAGGCAATCACAGATACG.

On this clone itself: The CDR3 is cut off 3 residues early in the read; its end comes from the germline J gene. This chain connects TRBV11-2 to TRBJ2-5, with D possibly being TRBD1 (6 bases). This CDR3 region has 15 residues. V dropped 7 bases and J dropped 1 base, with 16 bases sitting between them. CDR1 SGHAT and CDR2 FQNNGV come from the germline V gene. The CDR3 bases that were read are TGTGCCAGCAACCTCGGGACAAAGGGCCAAGAGACC. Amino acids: CASNLGTKGQET. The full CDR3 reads CASNLGTKGQETQYF.

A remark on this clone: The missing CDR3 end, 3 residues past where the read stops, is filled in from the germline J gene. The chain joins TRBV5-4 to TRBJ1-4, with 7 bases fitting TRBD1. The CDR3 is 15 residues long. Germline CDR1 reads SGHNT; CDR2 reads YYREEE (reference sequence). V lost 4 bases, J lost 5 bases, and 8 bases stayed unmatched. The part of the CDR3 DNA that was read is TGTGCCAGCAGCCAATACGGGACAGCAAATGAAAAA. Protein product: CASSQYGTANEK. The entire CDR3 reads CASSQYGTANEKLFF.

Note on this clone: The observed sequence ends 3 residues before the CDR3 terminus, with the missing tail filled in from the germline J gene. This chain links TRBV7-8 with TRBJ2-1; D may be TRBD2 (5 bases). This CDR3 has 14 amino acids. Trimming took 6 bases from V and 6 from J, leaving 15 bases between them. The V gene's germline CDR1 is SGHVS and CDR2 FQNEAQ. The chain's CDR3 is CASRRGGPGNEQFF. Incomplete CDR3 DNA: TGTGCCAGCAGGCGTGGAGGTCCGGGCAATGAG.

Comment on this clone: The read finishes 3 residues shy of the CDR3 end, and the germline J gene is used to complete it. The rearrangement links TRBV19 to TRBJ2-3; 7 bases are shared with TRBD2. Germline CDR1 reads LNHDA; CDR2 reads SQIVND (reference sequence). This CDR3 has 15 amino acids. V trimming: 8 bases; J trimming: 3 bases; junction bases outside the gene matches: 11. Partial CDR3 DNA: TGTGCCAGTTGCCTGGGCGGGAGAATGACAGATACG. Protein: CASCLGGRMTDT. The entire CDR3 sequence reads CASCLGGRMTDTQYF.